Detailed here is one TCR beta chain. This clone came up once. There is no known antigen for this receptor. The record has no base qualities; no much larger clone is one base away. This sample was included in a study of glioma-infiltrating T cells after dendritic cell vaccination (TCRdb year 2016). Some background on the complete study: The cohort included some 15 glioblastoma patients drawn from Phase I and II dendritic cell vaccination trials, of whom 9 were newly diagnosed and 6 had recurrent disease. Between the early 2000s and the early 2010s, patients were given autologous tumor lysate-pulsed dendritic cell vaccination. The vaccine was prepared from monocyte-derived dendritic cells that were cultured for approximately seven days with IL-4 and GM-CSF and then pulsed overnight with autologous tumor lysate. Patients received three intradermal dendritic cell vaccine injections at biweekly intervals in the arm below the axilla. In glioblastoma patients vaccinated with dendritic cells, deep sequencing of TCR beta CDR3 regions served to measure tumor-infiltrating lymphocyte content and to compare repertoires between tumor and blood. Survival after dendritic cell vaccination was correlated with TCR sequencing metrics, including TIL content and tumor-blood repertoire overlap.

Using the immunoSEQ assay, TCRB CDR3 regions were amplified from 2 micrograms of genomic DNA, or from all available DNA when less than that was on hand. Multiplex PCR used 60 forward primers for TCR V beta segments and 13 reverse primers for J beta segments. To estimate the number of reads per starting template, synthetic control templates were added to each sample at limiting dilution. The Illumina HiSeq System generated 87 bp sequencing reads. The original pipeline was this. PCR and sequencing errors were removed by a nearest neighbor algorithm that merged closely related sequences. TCR overlap was measured as the percentage of unique tumor TCR beta sequences that were also present in the peripheral blood of the same patient. TCRdb obtained this table from immuneACCESS and retained in-frame rearrangements with V and J assigned. These tables miss some clones; where compared with another copy, unresolved V genes account for less than half of the shortfall, and the remainder is unexplained. Clone size and V and J calls were adopted from that table, with D and trimming inferred from the DNA. The sample table shows 90,000 or so clones, and roughly 77% are seen once. The biggest ten clones account for around 2.2% of the sample.

What the study reported, not specific to this receptor: No direct relationship between TCR clonality and survival was found, suggesting that a diverse polyclonal response may matter. Higher estimated pretreatment TIL content predicted longer time to progression and overall survival after dendritic cell vaccination. The cohort was small and heterogeneous, only a few patients had full blood and tumor sets, and even fewer had initial-recurrent tumor pairs. The three-group TCR overlap response model was characterized as speculative, and prospective validation of the model was stated to be required.

The CDR3 measures 16 amino acids from cysteine to phenylalanine. The sequence is cut down to CDR3 DNA, 48 bases in frame from base 1. Trimming removed 9 bases from V and 3 bases from J, leaving 22 bases between the germline ends. The germline V gene (reference sequence) provides CDR1 LNHDA and CDR2 SQIVND. The time point label for this specimen denotes: after dendritic cell vaccination, including at tumor progression/relapse. Selection of patients required sufficient residual fresh-frozen tumor tissue and over two years of available survival data. Although molecular status otherwise differed among the glioblastoma patients, no patient had an isocitrate dehydrogenase mutation. PBMC were collected before vaccination, two weeks after the third vaccination, and at tumor progression if progression occurred. Genomic DNA was extracted with the Qiagen DNeasy Blood extraction Kit.

Here the chain combines TRBV19 and TRBJ2-3, and possibly TRBD2, on 6 matching bases. The source of this sequence is a human donor with glioblastoma. Material: blood, obtained after dendritic cell vaccination. Here is the DNA: TGTGCCAGCGGCGGGACTCCTACCGGGGTGACAGATACGCAGTATTTT. Its protein is CASGGTPTGVTDTQYF.